Below, 13 T cell receptor beta chains from the same sample are listed, as sequenced in a study of memory B cells and T cells in multiple sclerosis. The table came from immunoSEQ multiplex PCR; TCRdb's copy has only in-frame clones and leaves some out. The sample holds tens of thousands of clones, about 83% seen once. After stimulus-free culture, autoproliferating CFSE-dim and non-proliferating CFSE-high T cells were sequenced separately. Replicate wells were pooled after six to seven days of stimulus-free culture of approximately 5x10^7 CFSE-labeled PBMCs. Their cognate antigens are unknown. The sample consisted of PBMCs from blood kept in culture. These receptors all stem from a human donor with multiple sclerosis.

The rearrangement uses TRBV7-3 and TRBJ1-1; 7 bases line up with TRBD1. This CDR3 is built from 13 residues. With V trimmed by 2 bases and J by 5 bases, 2 bases remained unmatched. CDR1 is SGHTA, CDR2 FQGTGA, per germline. The CDR3 sequence: CASSLRQGTEAFF. DNA of the CDR3: TGTGCCAGCAGCTTACGACAGGGAACTGAAGCTTTCTTT. Full variable domain (outside the CDR3, taken from reference TRBV7-3 and TRBJ1-1): GAGVSQTPSNKVTEKGKYVELRCDPISGHTALYWYRQSLGQGPEFLIYFQGTGAADDSGLPNDRFFAVRPEGSVSTLKIQRTERGDSAVYLCASSLRQGTEAFFGQGTRLTVV.

This clone has a single count. The chain links TRBV28 to TRBJ1-4; D might be TRBD1 (5 bases). This CDR3 is 14 amino acids long. V was shortened by 8 bases and J by 4 bases, with 14 bases between the two germline ends. CDR1 is MDHEN, CDR2 SYDVKM, per germline. CDR3 in amino acids: CASARTGGNEKLFF. As DNA, the CDR3 is TGTGCCAGCGCCAGGACGGGGGGTAATGAAAAACTGTTTTTT.

The chain combines TRBV6-1 with TRBJ1-5, with TRBD1 identical over 8 bases. With V trimmed by 6 bases and J by 6 bases, 7 bases remained unmatched. Germline assignment: CDR1 MNHNS and CDR2 SASEGT. CDR3 length: 14 residues. The CDR3, as DNA: TGTGCCAGCAGGACGGACAGGGTTGTTCAGCCCCAGCATTTT. Residues: CASRTDRVVQPQHF.

The genes are TRBV5-1 and TRBJ1-1, with a tentative D call TRBD1 (5 bases). CDR3 length equals 15 residues. Trimming stripped 4 bases from V and 1 base from J, with 14 bases between. Germline loops: CDR1 SGHRS, CDR2 YFSETQ. The CDR3 loop reads CASSPPQGANTEAFF. CDR3 DNA sequence: TGCGCCAGCAGCCCCCCCCAGGGCGCGAACACTGAAGCTTTCTTT.

As for this clone: At one of its ends the junction is not consistent with the germline gene, which may arise from a read error. Other nucleotide sequences from this sample produce the same CDR3. The chain couples TRBV2 to TRBJ2-7; D unresolved. Germline V gene sequence: CDR1 SNHLY, CDR2 FYNNEI. The length of the CDR3 is 12 residues. CDR3 DNA sequence: TGTGCTAGCAGTGAAGCAGTCTACGAGCAGTACTTC. Protein: CASSEAVYEQYF.

The rearrangement joins TRBV7-6 to TRBJ1-2, with 8 nucleotides matching TRBD1. The CDR3 runs 14 residues. Trimming took 5 bases from V and 2 from J; bases not matched to a gene: 4. CDR1 and CDR2 (germline): SGHVS, FNYEAQ. The CDR3 DNA reads TGTGCCAGCAGCCTGGACAGGGTCAACTATGGCTACACCTTC. This translates into CASSLDRVNYGYTF.

The genes are TRBV7-8 and TRBJ2-7; possibly TRBD1 for D (5 bases). This CDR3 region has 15 residues. Germline CDR1 and CDR2: SGHVS and FQNEAQ. V lost 1 base and J 0 bases, leaving 10 bases between the germline ends. CDR3 protein: CASSLEPDNSYEQYF. CDR3 nucleotide sequence: TGTGCCAGCAGCTTAGAACCGGACAACTCCTACGAGCAGTACTTC.

The V and J genes are TRBV14 and TRBJ2-1; the match to TRBD2 covers 9 bases. V shed 5 bases and J 10 bases; nucleotides not matched to a gene: 15. CDR1 is SGHDN and CDR2 is FVKESK in the germline V gene. The CDR3 is 16 amino acids. CDR3 residues: CASSSEREASLDEQFF. In DNA, the CDR3 is TGTGCCAGCAGCTCTGAGCGGGAGGCCAGCCTCGACGAGCAGTTCTTC.

The chain is built from TRBV27 and TRBJ2-5; 7 nucleotides align to TRBD2. The end of the DNA aligns better with TRBJ2-7, so the J call may be wrong. In germline, CDR1 is MNHEY, CDR2 SMNVEV (reference sequence). The CDR3 sequence is 14 residues long. The DNA of the CDR3 is TGTGCCAGCAGTTTGGGGGGGAGTAACGACGAGCAGTACTTC. As protein: CASSLGGSNDEQYF.

This chain uses TRBV5-1 with TRBJ2-7, with TRBD1 matching 9 bases. The V segment lost 0 bases and the J segment 3 bases; nucleotides outside the gene matches: 4. CDR1 is SGHRS and CDR2 is YFSETQ in the germline V gene. This CDR3 region has 15 residues. For the CDR3, the DNA is TGCGCCAGCAGCTTGGAGACAGGGGGATTCTACGAGCAGTACTTC. Protein sequence: CASSLETGGFYEQYF.

This clone was recorded only once. The chain is built from TRBV5-6 and TRBJ2-1; tentative D call: TRBD1 (5 bases). This CDR3 is built from 16 residues. The V end lost 7 bases, the J end lost 6 bases, and 23 bases lay between the germline ends. Germline values: CDR1 SGHDT, CDR2 YYEEEE. DNA of the CDR3: TGTGCCAGCCACCGCCTGACAGACGGATATATCAATGAGCAGTTCTTC. It is translated as CASHRLTDGYINEQFF.

In DNA, the CDR3 is TGTGCCAGCAGCCCTTTGGGGTCAACTAATGAAAAACTGTTTTTT. Encoded protein: CASSPLGSTNEKLFF. This rearrangement joins TRBV25-1 to TRBJ1-4, with D unclear. The CDR3 totals 15 residues. The germline CDR1 and CDR2 sequences are MGHDK and SYGVNS. V lost 6 bases and J lost 0, with 11 bases in between.

This clone was counted only a few times. The chain is built from TRBV5-1 and TRBJ1-1; perhaps TRBD1 as D (5 bases). The CDR3 loop spans 15 amino acids. V shed 0 bases and J shed 6 bases, with 15 bases lying between them. The germline V gene encodes CDR1 SGHRS and CDR2 YFSETQ. The CDR3 protein is CASSLAAGLGAEAFF. The CDR3 coding sequence is TGCGCCAGCAGCTTGGCTGCGGGGCTCGGCGCTGAAGCTTTCTTT.